These 9 T cell receptor beta chains share one sample of origin, sequenced in a study of vaccination and CD4 T cells after COVID-19. Their cognate antigens are unknown. The treatment is: approximately nine-day PBMC culture with coronavirus spike peptide pools or control peptides (ViraFEST assay). With the Oncomine TCR Beta short-read assay, DNA from cultured CD4+ T cells was sequenced. TCRdb fed the PCR reads into MiXCR, producing one record per CDR3 protein. The table has around 12,000 distinct CDR3 sequences, under 60% seen once. The sample comprised CD4+ T cells from blood, cultured in vitro. The source of these receptors is a human donor who had recovered from COVID-19.

As regards this clonotype: The junction and the germline gene differ at one end; a read error may be behind it. This chain links TRBV20-1 with TRBJ1-5, with a tentative D call TRBD1 (5 bases). Germline lookup yields CDR1 DFQATT and CDR2 SNEGSKA (reference sequence). CDR3 length equals 15 residues. CDR3 sequence: CSAGDPRGSNQPQHF. The CDR3 region has the DNA TGCAGTGCTGGAGACCCCCGGGGGAGCAATCAGCCCCAGCATTTT.

The V call is TRBV7-2, the J call TRBJ2-3; 8 positions agree with TRBD2. The CDR3 sequence is 17 residues long. CDR1 and CDR2 from the germline V gene are SGHTA and FQGNSA. V trimming: 5 bases; J trimming: 4 bases; junction bases outside the gene matches: 14. The CDR3 loop reads CASSGSMVKREPDTQYF. CDR3 DNA sequence: TGTGCCAGCAGCGGGAGCATGGTTAAGCGGGAGCCAGATACGCAGTATTTT.

The chain couples TRBV6-1 to TRBJ2-7, with a possible D match to TRBD2 (6 bases). This CDR3 spans 15 amino acids. Germline loops: CDR1 MNHNS, CDR2 SASEGT. With 6 bases removed from V and 0 bases from J, the gap between germline ends came to 15 bases. CDR3 sequence (DNA): TGTGCCAGCAGCTATATTAGCGGTTCCTCCTACGAGCAGTACTTC. Its protein is CASSYISGSSYEQYF.

The V call is TRBV30, the J call TRBJ2-3, with D maybe TRBD2 (5 bases). This CDR3 has 16 residues. With 1 base removed from V and 0 bases from J, the gap between germline ends came to 14 bases. Germline CDR1 reads GTSNPN; CDR2 reads SVGIG (reference sequence). Written as DNA, the CDR3 is TGTGCCTGGAGTGCCGGGGAGAGCCCTAGCACAGATACGCAGTATTTT. This codes for CAWSAGESPSTDTQYF.

The chain uses TRBV21-1 and TRBJ2-1; the DNA was not used to check the table's D call, TRBD2. TRBV21-1 has pseudogene status. The CDR3 loop spans 17 amino acids. CDR3 amino acids: CASSTPKGTIIYNEQFF. CDR3 coding DNA: TGTGCCAGCAGCACTCCGAAGGGGACTATTATATACAATGAGCAGTTCTTC.

The chain uses TRBV20-1 and TRBJ2-7; D may match TRBD1 or TRBD2 (5 bases each). CDR1 and CDR2 from the germline V gene are DFQATT and SNEGSKA (reference sequence). V lost 0 bases to trimming and J lost 7 bases, with 19 bases between them. This CDR3 spans 15 amino acids. Written as DNA, the CDR3 is TGCAGTGCTAGAGATATTAGCCAGGGTCGAGGGGAGCAGTACTTC. It encodes CSARDISQGRGEQYF.

The CDR3: CASRAGVGNTIYF. CDR3 nucleotides: TGTGCCAGCAGGGCGGGGGTAGGAAACACCATATATTTT. V usage is TRBV6-1 and J usage is TRBJ1-3; a possible D gene is TRBD1 (5 bases). V lost 6 bases to trimming and J lost 4 bases, with 10 bases between them. This CDR3 comprises 13 residues. Germline V lookup: CDR1 MNHNS, CDR2 SASEGT.

This clonotype was seen only a few times. The chain joins TRBV18 to TRBJ1-1, with D maybe TRBD1 (6 bases). Between the trimmed V and J ends, which lost 3 bases and 2 bases, there was a span of 13 bases. Germline CDR1 is KGHSH and CDR2 is LQKENI. The CDR3 sequence is 15 residues long. CDR3 sequence: CASSPGRQANTEAFF. The CDR3 nucleotides are TGTGCCAGCTCACCGGGGCGACAGGCCAACACTGAAGCTTTCTTT.

In its sample, this clonotype was seen a few times. The CDR3 spells CASSIAGQLYQPQHF. The CDR3, as DNA: TGTGCCAGTAGTATAGCGGGACAGCTTTATCAGCCCCAGCATTTT. V is TRBV19 and J is TRBJ1-5; 7 bases line up with TRBD1. J was trimmed by 5 bases and V by 1 base; bases with no gene match: 5. This CDR3 is built from 15 residues. Germline V CDR1 and CDR2: LNHDA, SQIVND (reference sequence).